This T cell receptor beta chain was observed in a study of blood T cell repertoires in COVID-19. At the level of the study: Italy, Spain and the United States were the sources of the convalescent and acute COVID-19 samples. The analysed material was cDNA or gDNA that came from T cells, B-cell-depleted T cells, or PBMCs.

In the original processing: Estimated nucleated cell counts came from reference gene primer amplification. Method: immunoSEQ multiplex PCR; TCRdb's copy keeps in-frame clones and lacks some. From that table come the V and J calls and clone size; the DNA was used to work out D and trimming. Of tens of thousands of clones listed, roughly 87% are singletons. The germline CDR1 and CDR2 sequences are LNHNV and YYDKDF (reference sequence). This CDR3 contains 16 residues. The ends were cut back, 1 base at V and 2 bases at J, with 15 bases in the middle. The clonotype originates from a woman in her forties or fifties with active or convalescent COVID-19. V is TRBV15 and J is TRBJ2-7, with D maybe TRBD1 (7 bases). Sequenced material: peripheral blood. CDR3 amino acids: CATSRGSGQGAYEQYF. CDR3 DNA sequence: TGTGCCACCAGCAGAGGAAGCGGGCAGGGGGCCTACGAGCAGTACTTC. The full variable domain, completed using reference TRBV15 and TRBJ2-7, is DAMVIQNPRYQVTQFGKPVTLSCSQTLNHNVMYWYQQKSSQAPKLLFHYYDKDFNNEADTPDNFQSRRPNTSFCFLDIRSPGLGDTAMYLCATSRGSGQGAYEQYFGPGTRLTVT.